The 16 T cell receptor beta chains listed next were all sequenced from one sample in a study of blood T cell repertoires in COVID-19. Some clones are missing from TCRdb's copy, which holds only in-frame ones; the method was immunoSEQ multiplex PCR. The sample has about 180,000 clones, approximately 84% seen once. Sequencing used peripheral blood. These receptors were taken from a man aged 18 to 29 with active or convalescent COVID-19.

The rearrangement uses TRBV7-6 and TRBJ1-2, with TRBD1 matching 7 bases. The germline gives CDR1 SGHVS, CDR2 FNYEAQ. The CDR3 contains 13 residues. Trimming at V came to 5 bases and at J to 4 bases, leaving 4 bases not matched to a gene. The CDR3 DNA reads as TGTGCCAGCAGCAAAAACAGGGGCTATGGCTACACCTTC. Translation: CASSKNRGYGYTF.

The genes are TRBV5-1 and TRBJ1-1, with TRBD1 as a possible D gene (6 bases). CDR1 SGHRS and CDR2 YFSETQ come from the germline V gene. This CDR3 has 14 residues. Deletions cut 3 bases from V and 2 bases from J, with 11 bases between. CDR3 coding DNA: TGCGCCAGCAGCTGGTTGGGACAAAACACTGAAGCTTTCTTT. As protein: CASSWLGQNTEAFF.

This chain uses TRBV11-3 with TRBJ2-1, with TRBD2 identical over 11 bases. The J segment lost 6 bases and the V segment lost 0 bases, leaving 4 bases of the junction unmatched. Germline assignment: CDR1 SGHNT and CDR2 YENEEA. There are 16 residues in the CDR3. CDR3 bases: TGTGCCAGCAGCTTAGATAGCGGGAGGGGGGGCAATGAGCAGTTCTTC. Translation gives CASSLDSGRGGNEQFF.

The chain uses TRBV5-6 and TRBJ2-3, with 9 bases that match TRBD2. There are 15 residues in the CDR3. With V trimmed by 4 bases and J by 0 bases, 3 bases remained unmatched. Germline V CDR1 and CDR2: SGHDT, YYEEEE. CDR3 region: CASSPGLASTDTQYF. The CDR3, as DNA: TGTGCCAGCAGCCCAGGACTAGCGAGCACAGATACGCAGTATTTT.

The chain links TRBV4-1 to TRBJ2-7, with TRBD1 as a possible D gene (6 bases). Germline CDR1 is MGHRA and CDR2 is YSYEKL. This CDR3 is built from 15 residues. V was trimmed by 0 bases and J by 2 bases, leaving 11 bases between them. The CDR3 coding sequence is TGCGCCAGCAGCCAAGATTGGGACACCGCCTACGAGCAGTACTTC. It codes for CASSQDWDTAYEQYF.

The chain has TRBV5-1 and TRBJ2-1; unclear D gene. Trimming removed 3 bases from V and 6 bases from J, with 10 bases in between. Germline V CDR1 and CDR2: SGHRS, YFSETQ. The CDR3 has 13 amino acids. The CDR3 reads CASSSATTNEQFF. In DNA form, the CDR3 reads TGCGCCAGCAGCTCAGCTACTACCAATGAGCAGTTCTTC.

The rearrangement uses TRBV4-2 and TRBJ2-5, with TRBD1 matching 7 bases. After removal of 1 base from V and 2 bases from J, the junction contained 4 bases not matched to a gene. The V gene's germline CDR1 is LGHNA and CDR2 YNFKEQ. This CDR3 contains 15 residues. This CDR3 reads CASSQGQGQQETQYF. The CDR3 DNA sequence: TGTGCCAGCAGCCAAGGACAGGGACAACAAGAGACCCAGTACTTC.

This clone was seen at least ten times. V usage is TRBV14 and J usage is TRBJ1-2; D uncertain. Per the germline V gene, CDR1 is SGHDN and CDR2 is FVKESK. The CDR3 contains 15 residues. With 3 bases removed from V and 4 bases from J, the gap between germline ends came to 15 bases. CDR3 nucleotides: TGTGCCAGCAGCCAGCTTGGCGGGTTTGGCTATGGCTACACCTTC. It yields the protein CASSQLGGFGYGYTF. The whole variable domain, filled in from reference TRBV14 and TRBJ1-2, reads EAGVTQFPSHSVIEKGQTVTLRCDPISGHDNLYWYRRVMGKEIKFLLHFVKESKQDESGMPNNRFLAERTGGTYSTLKVQPAELEDSGVYFCASSQLGGFGYGYTFGSGTRLTVV.

The chain uses TRBV11-1 and TRBJ2-5, with 9 bases fitting TRBD1. The ends lost 6 bases at V and 5 bases at J; junction bases unmatched: 7. Germline CDR1 is SGHAT and CDR2 is FQDESV (reference sequence). This CDR3 has 14 amino acids. As DNA, the CDR3 is TGTGCCAGCAGTCGTACAGGGGGCCAGGAGACCCAGTACTTC. Its translation is CASSRTGGQETQYF.

The table lists this clone with a count of one. The chain joins TRBV7-7 to TRBJ1-4, with 7 bases identical to TRBD1. Trimming removed 8 bases from V and 6 bases from J; junction bases left unmatched: 12. Germline V gene data show CDR1 as SSHAT and CDR2 as FNYEAQ (reference sequence). This CDR3 is built from 15 residues. CDR3: CASHITGELDEKLFF. The CDR3 nucleotides read TGTGCCAGCCACATAACAGGGGAATTGGATGAAAAACTGTTTTTT.

The CDR3 nucleotides are TGTGCCAGCAGCCGCAGACAGGTCCCCTACGAGCAGTACTTC. It specifies CASSRRQVPYEQYF. The V gene is TRBV3-1 (or the pseudogene TRBV3-2), the J gene TRBJ2-7; perhaps TRBD1 as D (6 bases). Germline V gene sequence: CDR1 LGHDT, CDR2 YNNKEL (reference sequence). CDR3 size: 14 residues. V lost 4 bases and J 2 bases, leaving 12 bases between the germline ends.

The V gene is TRBV7-9, the J gene TRBJ1-2, with D uncertain. V was pared by 3 bases and J by 2 bases, with 7 bases between. This CDR3 is 13 amino acids long. The germline CDR1 and CDR2 sequences are SEHNR and FQNEAQ (reference sequence). Here the CDR3 DNA reads TGTGCCAGCAGCTTTGAACAGAACTATGGCTACACCTTC. Its protein product is CASSFEQNYGYTF.

This clone was counted a few times. This chain uses TRBV28 with TRBJ2-1, with a tentative D call TRBD2 (5 bases). The V end lost 5 bases, the J end lost 9 bases, and 23 bases lay between the germline ends. CDR1 and CDR2 from the germline V gene are MDHEN and SYDVKM. The CDR3 runs to 16 residues. The CDR3 protein is CASSTLDSRLKGEQFF. The CDR3 DNA follows: TGTGCCAGCAGTACACTAGATTCTCGGTTGAAGGGTGAGCAGTTCTTC.

This clone was recorded once. The chain has TRBV7-8 and TRBJ2-3, with D maybe TRBD1 (5 bases). The length of the CDR3 is 14 residues. V was clipped by 4 bases and J by 2 bases, with 10 bases between them. Germline V gene sequence: CDR1 SGHVS, CDR2 FQNEAQ. CDR3 region: CASSSDRFTDTQYF. In nucleotides, the CDR3 is TGTGCCAGCAGCTCTGACAGATTCACAGATACGCAGTATTTT.

This chain links TRBV7-9 with TRBJ1-4; 7 nucleotides align to TRBD1. This CDR3 is built from 16 residues. Germline assignment: CDR1 SEHNR and CDR2 FQNEAQ (reference sequence). Trimming at V came to 5 bases and at J to 0 bases, leaving 6 bases not matched to a gene. CDR3 sequence (DNA): TGTGCCAGCAGCCTACAGGGGCGCGCAACTAATGAAAAACTGTTTTTT. This sequence encodes CASSLQGRATNEKLFF.

CDR3 loop: CASSRVQGAKGYTF. The DNA of the CDR3 is TGTGCCAGCAGCCGAGTCCAGGGGGCCAAGGGCTACACCTTC. This chain links TRBV7-9 with TRBJ1-2, with 8 bases lining up with TRBD1. The J segment lost 8 bases and the V segment lost 5 bases, leaving 10 bases of the junction unmatched. This CDR3 has 14 residues. Germline assignment: CDR1 SEHNR and CDR2 FQNEAQ (reference sequence).